Below, one T cell receptor (beta chain) is given with its context. This clonotype is medium-sized (0.01 to 0.1%) in terms of sample share. Its antigen specificity is not known. The record has no base qualities; no much larger clone is one base away. This sample was taken from a study (dated by TCRdb to 2016 to 2017). In terms of the full investigation: The origins of HIV persistence were investigated in individuals who naturally controlled HIV infection.

Library preparation used 5' RACE. Data came from an Illumina HiSeq 2000. TCRdb applied fastp at Q25 and MiXCR to the public reads, then kept only in-frame beta chains. When rows share a CDR3 protein, they turn into one entry using the most common DNA and genes. This sample is represented by 2,500 to 3,500 distinct CDR3 sequences; under 7% of them were singletons. Jointly, the top ten make up 6.5% of the sample. For CDR1 and CDR2, the germline V gene lists KGHDR and SFDVKD. A distance of 17 bases separates the germline ends of V and J, which lose 4 bases and 5 bases respectively. From the cysteine up to the phenylalanine, the CDR3 has a length of 16 residues. Just CDR3 DNA is preserved here, 48 bases in frame from base 1.

Recombination linked TRBV24-1 to TRBJ1-5; TRBD1 could be the D gene, as 6 bases match. The sequencing sample was made of total memory T cells from blood PBMCs. This specimen's cell subset or site label, per the study, means: transitional memory CD4+ T cells. The TCR comes from a female donor with HIV. The CDR3 reads CATSDPGGGYYQPQHF. The nucleotides are TGTGCCACCAGTGACCCCGGGGGCGGATACTATCAGCCCCAGCATTTT.